This T cell receptor (beta chain) was captured by sequencing in a study of blood T cells in healthy people across ages. Overall study results and limits: Observed TCR beta diversity showed a strong correlation with the percentage of naive T cells as measured by flow cytometry.

J lost 6 bases, V lost 1 base, and 4 bases had no gene match. This CDR3 has 15 amino acids. Germline V gives CDR1 LGHDT, CDR2 YNNKEL (reference sequence). Sample-barcoded 5' priming and a J-beta primer mix drove a second PCR of about 7 to 11 cycles. Via MiXCR, TCRdb re-called the 5' RACE reads, giving one row per CDR3 protein. The table includes more than 450,000 distinct CDR3 sequences, about 25% detected once. At least 6.5 million PBMCs were isolated per sample. In regard to this clonotype: Antigen unknown.

These records were also assigned to another study, of T cells of mothers and their children.

The J gene is TRBJ1-4, the V gene TRBV3-1; 8 bases align to TRBD1. The TCR was taken from a boy aged 2 to 10 in good health. The sequenced sample consisted of blood. The CDR3 region is CASSQVPDRDEKLFF. CDR3 DNA sequence: TGTGCCAGCAGCCAAGTACCGGACAGGGATGAAAAACTGTTTTTT.